One and the same sample provided the 18 T cell receptor beta chains below, sequenced in a study of shared clonotypes between healthy human individuals. Naive CD8 cells lacked CD45RO and underwent positive selection for CCR7, leaving out terminally differentiated effector memory CD45RA+ cells. The data were produced by immunoSEQ multiplex PCR, yet TCRdb's version contains in-frame clones alone and is incomplete. The table has around 2.1 million clones, more than 85% seen once. The source material was naive CD8+ T cells from PBMCs. These receptors were taken from a man aged 18 to 30 in good health. Some clones in this sample may be carry-over from other donors' samples.

A single count supports this clone. Other nucleotide sequences in the sample specify the same CDR3. The chain employs TRBV27 and TRBJ1-1, with 7 bases fitting TRBD1. The CDR3 contains 14 residues. Germline values: CDR1 MNHEY, CDR2 SMNVEV (reference sequence). V gave up 2 bases and J gave up 4 bases; unmatched junction bases: 4. Written as DNA, the CDR3 is TGTGCCAGCAGTTTAATAGGGGGCATCACTGAAGCTTTCTTT. Translating it yields CASSLIGGITEAFF.

In the case of this clone: Other DNA sequences in the sample encode the same CDR3. The chain employs TRBV15 and TRBJ1-5; weak D call: TRBD1 (6 bases). Germline lookup yields CDR1 LNHNV and CDR2 YYDKDF (reference sequence). The CDR3 contains 15 residues. Between the trimmed V and J ends, which lost 1 base and 0 bases, there was a span of 7 bases. In DNA form, the CDR3 reads TGTGCCACCAGCAGAGTCAGGGGTAGCAATCAGCCCCAGCATTTT. This encodes CATSRVRGSNQPQHF.

This chain connects TRBV19 to TRBJ2-1; D gene uncertain. Looked up from germline, CDR1 is LNHDA and CDR2 is SQIVND (reference sequence). V dropped 1 base and J dropped 7 bases, with 8 bases sitting between them. The length of the CDR3 is 13 residues. The CDR3 region is CASSIAAPNEQFF. The CDR3 DNA is TGTGCCAGTAGTATAGCGGCTCCAAATGAGCAGTTCTTC. Full variable domain (outside the CDR3, taken from reference TRBV19 and TRBJ2-1): DGGITQSPKYLFRKEGQNVTLSCEQNLNHDAMYWYRQDPGQGLRLIYYSQIVNDFQKGDIAEGYSVSREKKESFPLTVTSAQKNPTAFYLCASSIAAPNEQFFGPGTRLTVL.

This chain connects TRBV7-9 to TRBJ2-4, with a tentative D call TRBD1 (6 bases). CDR3 length equals 14 residues. Germline CDR1 is SEHNR and CDR2 is FQNEAQ (reference sequence). Trimming left V 7 bases short and J 4 bases short, with 14 bases between. In DNA, the CDR3 is TGTGCCAGCAAAGACGGGACAAAGAAAAACATTCAGTACTTC. It yields the protein CASKDGTKKNIQYF.

This sequence joins TRBV18 and TRBJ2-7, with TRBD1 matching over 9 bases. The CDR3 consists of 13 residues. In germline, CDR1 is KGHSH, CDR2 LQKENI. With 9 bases clipped from V and 4 bases from J, the junction kept 7 bases outside the gene matches. This CDR3 is CASRGQGGYEQYF. As DNA, the CDR3 is TGTGCCAGTAGGGGACAGGGCGGATACGAGCAGTACTTC.

This chain's CDR3 is CASSSSPTGESTDTQYF. The CDR3 nucleotides are TGTGCCAGCAGCTCGAGCCCAACTGGAGAAAGCACAGATACGCAGTATTTT. The chain couples TRBV7-8 to TRBJ2-3; no reliable D call. Germline lookup yields CDR1 SGHVS and CDR2 FQNEAQ. Trimming took off 4 bases at V and 0 bases at J, with 17 bases between the two ends. This CDR3 region has 17 residues.

The rearrangement joins TRBV27 to TRBJ2-7, with 8 bases fitting TRBD1. The germline V gene encodes CDR1 MNHEY and CDR2 SMNVEV (reference sequence). CDR3 length: 16 residues. Losses at the gene ends were 0 bases for V and 3 bases for J; bases not matched to a gene: 7. CDR3 DNA: TGTGCCAGCAGTTTATCGACAGGGGAGAGCTACTACGAGCAGTACTTC. Amino acids: CASSLSTGESYYEQYF.

V is TRBV29-1 and J is TRBJ2-7; a possible D gene is TRBD2 (5 bases). Between the trimmed V and J ends, which lost 7 bases and 6 bases, there was a span of 19 bases. The CDR3 sequence is 13 residues long. Per germline, CDR1 SQVTM and CDR2 ANQGSEA. CDR3 protein: CSARRGEGSEQYF. The CDR3 region has the DNA TGCAGCGCCCGCCGAGGAGAGGGCAGCGAGCAGTACTTC.

V and J are TRBV5-5 and TRBJ2-5; no firm D call. The V end was cut by 0 bases, the J end by 1 base, with 7 bases between. CDR3 length: 14 amino acids. Per germline, CDR1 SGHKS and CDR2 YYEKEE (reference sequence). The CDR3, as DNA: TGTGCCAGCAGCTTGGAACTACCCCAAGAGACCCAGTACTTC. Its protein is CASSLELPQETQYF.

The J gene is TRBJ2-4, the V gene TRBV19; D possibly corresponds to TRBD1 (6 bases). The CDR3 consists of 15 residues. CDR1 is LNHDA, CDR2 SQIVND, per germline (reference sequence). The V end was cut by 3 bases, the J end by 6 bases, with 15 bases between. Here the CDR3 reads CASSIWGRGGNIQYF. CDR3 nucleotides: TGTGCCAGTAGTATCTGGGGGCGAGGTGGAAACATTCAGTACTTC.

The rearrangement uses TRBV4-1 and TRBJ2-7; 7 bases align to TRBD1. Germline CDR1 is MGHRA and CDR2 is YSYEKL. The CDR3 covers 16 residues. With V trimmed by 2 bases and J by 2 bases, 9 bases remained unmatched. CDR3 loop: CASSQTRDRIPYEQYF. Here the CDR3 DNA reads TGCGCCAGCAGCCAAACAAGGGACAGAATCCCCTACGAGCAGTACTTC.

This clone was counted between two and nine times. V gene TRBV21-1 combines with J gene TRBJ1-1; TRBD1 reflects the table's D call only, with no check against the DNA. TRBV21-1 is assigned pseudogene status. The CDR3 spans 15 residues. CDR3 sequence reads: CASSKSGHPHTEAFF. CDR3 nucleotide sequence: TGTGCCAGCAGCAAGTCGGGACACCCTCACACTGAAGCTTTCTTT.

This chain connects TRBV9 to TRBJ1-1, with TRBD1 matching over 7 bases. CDR1 and CDR2 (germline): SGDLS, YYNGEE. The CDR3 is 15 amino acids. J gave up 3 bases and V 3 bases, and 8 bases lay outside the gene matches. This CDR3 is CASSEGQAPYTEAFF. CDR3 DNA sequence: TGTGCCAGCAGCGAAGGACAGGCACCCTACACTGAAGCTTTCTTT.

The chain has TRBV19 and TRBJ1-1; D gene uncertain. In germline, CDR1 is LNHDA, CDR2 SQIVND (reference sequence). V was cut by 9 bases and J by 7 bases, with 15 bases left in between. This CDR3 contains 12 residues. This chain's CDR3 is CASSPSRVEAFF. As DNA, the CDR3 is TGTGCCAGCTCCCCAAGTAGGGTTGAAGCTTTCTTT.

The chain is built from TRBV4-2 and TRBJ2-1; 13 nucleotides align to TRBD2. The germline CDR1 and CDR2 sequences are LGHNA and YNFKEQ. The CDR3 is made up of 15 amino acids. V lost 3 bases to trimming and J lost 7 bases; unmatched junction nucleotides: 3. The CDR3 coding sequence is TGTGCCAGCAGCCAGTCGACTAGCGGGAGGAATGAGCAGTTCTTC. Translation: CASSQSTSGRNEQFF.

This rearrangement joins TRBV29-1 to TRBJ2-1, with D unclear. The CDR3 has 14 residues. Germline V gives CDR1 SQVTM, CDR2 ANQGSEA. Trimming shortened V by 1 base and J by 0 bases, and 7 bases separated the two germline ends. CDR3 nucleotides: TGCAGCGTTGAAGTTCGACGCTCCTACAATGAGCAGTTCTTC. It encodes CSVEVRRSYNEQFF.

This clone was detected once. The rearrangement uses TRBV15 and TRBJ2-1; 10 nucleotides agree with TRBD1. This CDR3 has 15 residues. Trimming at V came to 3 bases and at J to 6 bases, leaving 5 bases not matched to a gene. The V gene's germline CDR1 is LNHNV and CDR2 YYDKDF (reference sequence). In nucleotides, the CDR3 is TGTGCCACCAGCAGCCGGGACAGGGGATCCAATGAGCAGTTCTTC. Its translation: CATSSRDRGSNEQFF.

The chain uses TRBV4-1 and TRBJ2-7; 11 nucleotides align to TRBD1. CDR1 MGHRA and CDR2 YSYEKL come from the germline V gene. The V segment lost 3 bases and the J segment 2 bases; nucleotides outside the gene matches: 9. There are 17 residues in the CDR3. CDR3 DNA sequence: TGCGCCAGCAGCCACCCGGGGGAGGGACAGGGGGCCTACGAGCAGTACTTC. Translated, it gives CASSHPGEGQGAYEQYF.